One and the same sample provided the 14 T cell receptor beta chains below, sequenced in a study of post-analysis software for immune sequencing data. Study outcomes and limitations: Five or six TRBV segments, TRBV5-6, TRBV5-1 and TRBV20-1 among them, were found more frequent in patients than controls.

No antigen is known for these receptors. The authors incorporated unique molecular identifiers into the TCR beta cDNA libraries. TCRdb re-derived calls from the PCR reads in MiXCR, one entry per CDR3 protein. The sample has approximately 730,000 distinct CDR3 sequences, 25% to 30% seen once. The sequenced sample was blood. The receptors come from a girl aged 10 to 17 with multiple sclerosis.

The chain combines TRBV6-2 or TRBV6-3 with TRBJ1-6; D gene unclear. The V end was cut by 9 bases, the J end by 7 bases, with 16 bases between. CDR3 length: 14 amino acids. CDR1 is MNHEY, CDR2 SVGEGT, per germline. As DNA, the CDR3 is TGTGCCAGTGGAAGGGCGGTTAGGAATTCACCCCTCCACTTT. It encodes CASGRAVRNSPLHF.

The CDR3 sequence is CSVHTEAKNIQYF. The CDR3 DNA is TGCAGTGTCCACACGGAAGCCAAAAACATTCAGTACTTC. The rearrangement links TRBV20-1 to TRBJ2-4; no clear D gene. Germline V lookup: CDR1 DFQATT, CDR2 SNEGSKA (reference sequence). The CDR3 loop spans 13 amino acids. V dropped 7 bases and J dropped 0 bases, with 10 bases sitting between them.

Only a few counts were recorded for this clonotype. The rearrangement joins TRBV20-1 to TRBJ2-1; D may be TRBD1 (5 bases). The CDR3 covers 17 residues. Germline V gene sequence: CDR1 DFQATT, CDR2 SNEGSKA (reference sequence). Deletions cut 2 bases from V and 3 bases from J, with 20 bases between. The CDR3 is CSARMYGVDTYYNEQFF. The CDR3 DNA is TGCAGTGCTAGAATGTACGGAGTGGACACCTACTACAATGAGCAGTTCTTC.

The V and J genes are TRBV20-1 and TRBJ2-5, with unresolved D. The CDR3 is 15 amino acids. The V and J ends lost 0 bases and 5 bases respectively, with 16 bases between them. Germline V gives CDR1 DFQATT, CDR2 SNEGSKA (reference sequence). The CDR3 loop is CSAREVARVVETQYF. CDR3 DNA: TGCAGTGCTAGAGAGGTGGCTAGGGTGGTCGAGACCCAGTACTTC.

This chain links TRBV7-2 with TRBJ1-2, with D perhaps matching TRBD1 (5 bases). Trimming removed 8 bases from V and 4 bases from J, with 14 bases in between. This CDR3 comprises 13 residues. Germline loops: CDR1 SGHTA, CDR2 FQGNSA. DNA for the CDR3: TGTGCCAGCTCGGGGGGTACTACCTATGGCTACACCTTC. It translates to CASSGGTTYGYTF.

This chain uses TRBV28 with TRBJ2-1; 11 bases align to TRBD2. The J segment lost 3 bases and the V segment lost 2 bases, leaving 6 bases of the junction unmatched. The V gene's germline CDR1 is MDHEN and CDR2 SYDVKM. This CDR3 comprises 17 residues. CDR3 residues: CASSLSASGRLYNEQFF. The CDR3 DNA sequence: TGTGCCAGCAGTTTAAGCGCTAGCGGGAGGCTCTACAATGAGCAGTTCTTC.

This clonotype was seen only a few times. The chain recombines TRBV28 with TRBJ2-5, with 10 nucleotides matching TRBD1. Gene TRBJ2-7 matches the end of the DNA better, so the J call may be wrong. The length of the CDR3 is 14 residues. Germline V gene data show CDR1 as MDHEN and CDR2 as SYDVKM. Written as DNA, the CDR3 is TGTGCCAGCACGGAAGGACAGGGGGTCTACGAGCAGTACTTC. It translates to CASTEGQGVYEQYF.

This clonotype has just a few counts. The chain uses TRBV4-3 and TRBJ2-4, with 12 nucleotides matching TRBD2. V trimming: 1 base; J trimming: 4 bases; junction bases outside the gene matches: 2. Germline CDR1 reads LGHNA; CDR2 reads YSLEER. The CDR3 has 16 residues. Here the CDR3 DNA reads TGCGCCAGCAGCCAAGGGGGGACTAGCGGGAAAAACATTCAGTACTTC. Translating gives CASSQGGTSGKNIQYF.

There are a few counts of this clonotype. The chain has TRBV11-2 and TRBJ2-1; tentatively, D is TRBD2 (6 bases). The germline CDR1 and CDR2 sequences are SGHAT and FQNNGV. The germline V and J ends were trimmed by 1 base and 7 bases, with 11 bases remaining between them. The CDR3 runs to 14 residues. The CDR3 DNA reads TGTGCCAGCAGCTTAGGAGGGACTCCGAATGAGCAGTTCTTC. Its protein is CASSLGGTPNEQFF.

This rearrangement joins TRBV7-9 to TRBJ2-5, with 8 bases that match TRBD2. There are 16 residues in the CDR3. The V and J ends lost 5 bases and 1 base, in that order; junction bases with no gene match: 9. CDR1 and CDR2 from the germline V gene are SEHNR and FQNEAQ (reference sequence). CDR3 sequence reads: CASSNPGLGFQETQYF. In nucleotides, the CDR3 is TGTGCCAGCAGCAATCCGGGACTAGGATTCCAAGAGACCCAGTACTTC.

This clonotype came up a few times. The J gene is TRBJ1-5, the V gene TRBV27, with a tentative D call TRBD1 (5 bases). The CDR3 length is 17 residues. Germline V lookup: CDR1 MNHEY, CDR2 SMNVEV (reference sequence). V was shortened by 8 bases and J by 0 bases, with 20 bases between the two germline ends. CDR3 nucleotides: TGTGCCAGCGCGGGGAGGTGGGGCCAAATTAGCAATCAGCCCCAGCATTTT. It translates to CASAGRWGQISNQPQHF.

CDR3 in DNA: TGCAGTGCTAGAGATCCAATCAATGGTATGTCCTACAATGAGCAGTTCTTC. Residues: CSARDPINGMSYNEQFF. The V and J genes are TRBV20-1 and TRBJ2-1; D call uncertain. The CDR3 loop spans 17 amino acids. V was cut by 0 bases and J by 1 base, with 16 bases left in between. From germline, CDR1 is DFQATT and CDR2 SNEGSKA (reference sequence).

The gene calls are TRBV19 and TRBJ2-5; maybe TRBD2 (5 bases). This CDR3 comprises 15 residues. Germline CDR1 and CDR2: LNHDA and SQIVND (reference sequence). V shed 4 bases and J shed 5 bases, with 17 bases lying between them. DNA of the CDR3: TGTGCCAGTAGTACCGGAGGAGGCTTAAGGGAGACCCAGTACTTC. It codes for CASSTGGGLRETQYF.

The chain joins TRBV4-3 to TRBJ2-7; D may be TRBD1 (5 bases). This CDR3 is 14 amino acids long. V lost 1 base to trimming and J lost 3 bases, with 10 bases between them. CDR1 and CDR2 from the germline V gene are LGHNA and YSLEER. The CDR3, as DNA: TGCGCCAGCAGCCAAGGTCGGCAGGGCTACGAGCAGTACTTC. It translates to CASSQGRQGYEQYF.